This TCR beta chain stems from a study of post-analysis software for immune sequencing data. Study outcomes and limitations: Patients had higher frequencies than controls of about five TRBV segments, including TRBV5-6, TRBV5-1 and TRBV20-1.

The CDR3 runs to 15 residues. Germline V gene data show CDR1 as SGHRS and CDR2 as YFSETQ. Prepared TCR beta cDNA libraries contained unique molecular identifiers. MiXCR, applied by TCRdb to the PCR reads, yields one record per CDR3 protein. This table holds around 700,000 distinct CDR3 sequences, around 64% found once. As concerns this clonotype: Its specificity is not known. Germline is not matched at one junction end, which may reflect a read error.

The receptor was derived from a girl between 2 and 10 years old with multiple sclerosis. The chain links TRBV5-1 to TRBJ2-5; TRBD2 matches 7 bases. Sample: blood. The chain's CDR3 is CASSWRSGNQETQYF. The CDR3 nucleotides read TGCGCCAGCAGCTGGAGGAGCGGGAATCAAGAGACCCAGTACTTT.